A selection of T cell receptor beta chains follows, all from one sample in a study of blood T cells in healthy people across ages. One entry per CDR3 protein results from TCRdb running MiXCR on the 5' RACE reads. Of about 640,000 distinct CDR3 sequences in the sample, 58% were seen once. The sequencing input was blood. These receptors originate from a man between 60 and 75 years old in good health. Both conserved end residues are part of each CDR3. The D gene is left open where the match is weak. The listing skips clone size in some rows; elsewhere it reads once, few, many or a size class.

>once|TRBD1|TRBV6-2/TRBV6-3|TRBJ1-5
TGTGCCAGCAGTAAACAGGGGTTGGGGAATCAGCCCCAGCATTTT
CASSKQGLGNQPQHF
>-|TRBD1|TRBV29-1|TRBJ1-2
TGCAGCGTTGAGAAGACAGGGTTCGGCTATGGCTACACCTTC
CSVEKTGFGYGYTF
>few|-|TRBV9|TRBJ2-4
TGTGCCAGCAGCGTGGACGCTTCCAAAAACATTCAGTACTTC
CASSVDASKNIQYF
>-|-|TRBV7-2|TRBJ2-7
TGTGCCAGCAGCCCAGACCCGGGAAAGACCCGGTACTTC
CASSPDPGKTRYF
>-|-|TRBV6-6|TRBJ2-3
TGTGCCAGCAGTTACGGCGGGGACGTTACGCAGTATTTT
CASSYGGDVTQYF
>-|TRBD1|TRBV2|TRBJ1-2
TGTGCCACTCTCGGGACAGGGGGCGCGTATGGCTACACCTTC
CATLGTGGAYGYTF
>-|TRBD1|TRBV28|TRBJ1-2
TGTGCCAGCACCCAAGGGGGCTTGAAATATGGCTACACCTTC
CASTQGGLKYGYTF
>few|-|TRBV5-1|TRBJ2-1
TGCGCCAGCAGCAACGGGGGCGCACAGGATGAGCAGTTCTTC
CASSNGGAQDEQFF
>-|-|TRBV11-2|TRBJ2-1
TGTGCCAGCAGCGTAGTGGGGGCCAGTAATGAGCAGTTCTTC
CASSVVGASNEQFF
>-|-|TRBV7-2|TRBJ2-3
TGTGCCAGCAGCTTATTTCTGGCCAGTAGCACAGATACGCAGTATTTT
CASSLFLASSTDTQYF
>-|-|TRBV10-3|TRBJ1-6
TGTGCCATCAGTGAGGTGGATCCGTTTTCACCCCTCCACTTT
CAISEVDPFSPLHF
>few|TRBD2|TRBV10-3|TRBJ2-6
TGTGCCATCAGTGAGCCCCAAGGCGGGGGTAGAAGTGGGGCCAACGTCCTGACTTTC
CAISEPQGGGRSGANVLTF
>-|-|TRBV5-5|TRBJ2-2
TGTGCCAGCAGCTATAGACGGGGTTACACCGGGGAGCTGTTTTTT
CASSYRRGYTGELFF
>-|-|TRBV20-1|TRBJ2-5
TGCAGTGCCCTAGGGGGGGGGCTGAAGGAGCAGTACTTC
CSALGGGLKEQYF
>-|TRBD1|TRBV20-1|TRBJ2-5
TGCAGTGCTAGAGATCCCCGGACAGGGGTTGAGACCCAGTACTTC
CSARDPRTGVETQYF
>-|-|TRBV7-8|TRBJ2-2
TGTGCCAGCAGCTTAACGGAGGCGAACACCGGGGAGCTGTTTTTT
CASSLTEANTGELFF
>-|TRBD2|TRBV15|TRBJ2-3
TGTGCCACCAGCCCATTGGCGGGGGGTGTCACAGATACGCAGTATTTT
CATSPLAGGVTDTQYF
>-|-|TRBV29-1|TRBJ2-3
TGCAGCGTTGAGGACCCGGGGAAGTATTTT
CSVEDPGKYF
>-|-|TRBV7-2|TRBJ1-2
TGTGCCAGCAACCAGGGCGGGCTAGTAGTCTATGGCTACACCTTC
CASNQGGLVVYGYTF
>-|TRBD1|TRBV5-1|TRBJ2-7
TGCGCCAGCAGCCAAACAGGGGTCTGGGACGAGCAGTACTTC
CASSQTGVWDEQYF
>-|TRBD1|TRBV6-5|TRBJ2-2
TGTGCCAGTTGTCGAAGACAGGGGGTATCCGTCGGGGAGCTGTTTTTT
CASCRRQGVSVGELFF
>-|-|TRBV20-1|TRBJ2-3
TGCAGTGCCCGGAACCCCTGGGGCGCAGATACGCAGTATTTT
CSARNPWGADTQYF
>-|-|TRBV20-1|TRBJ2-5
TGCAGTGCTAGAGATCGAGGAACCCAGTACTTC
CSARDRGTQYF
>-|TRBD2|TRBV19|TRBJ2-5
TGTGCCAGTAGTACCGGGGGACTAGCGGGGTCCCAAGAGACCCAGTACTTC
CASSTGGLAGSQETQYF
>-|TRBD1|TRBV29-1|TRBJ2-7
TGCAGCGTTCCGGGACAGGGGTCGAACGAGCAGTACTTC
CSVPGQGSNEQYF
>few|TRBD1|TRBV5-1|TRBJ1-2
TGCGCCAGCTCTCCATTGACAGGGAGCAACTATGGCTACACCTTC
CASSPLTGSNYGYTF
>-|TRBD2|TRBV5-1|TRBJ2-5
TGCGCCAGCAGCCCGGACGGGGGGGAAGAGACCCAGTACTTC
CASSPDGGEETQYF
>-|TRBD2|TRBV13|TRBJ2-1
TGTGCCAGCAGCTCTAGCGGGGGGAGGGGTGATGAGCAGTTCTTC
CASSSSGGRGDEQFF
>-|-|TRBV6-6|TRBJ2-1
TGTGCCAGCAGTTACACCGGGATGCATGAGCAGTTCTTC
CASSYTGMHEQFF
>-|TRBD2|TRBV20-1|TRBJ2-3
TGCAGTGCTGTACTAGCGGGGGACTCCACAGATACGCAGTATTTT
CSAVLAGDSTDTQYF
>-|-|TRBV7-9|TRBJ2-7
TGTGCCAGCAGCTCCTCCCAGGGGACCTCCCCCTACGAGCAGTACTTC
CASSSSQGTSPYEQYF
>-|-|TRBV20-1|TRBJ1-1
TGCAGTGCTAACCCGGGCGAGCGGGAAGCTTTCTTT
CSANPGEREAFF
>-|TRBD1|TRBV12-3/TRBV12-4|TRBJ2-5
TGTGCCAGCAGTTTCGACGGGACAGGGGGCAGTATGGAAGAGACCCAGTACTTC
CASSFDGTGGSMEETQYF
>-|TRBD1|TRBV10-3|TRBJ1-4
TGTGCCATCAGTGAGCGACAGGGAACGGGTGAAAAACTGTTTTTT
CAISERQGTGEKLFF
>-|TRBD2|TRBV6-5|TRBJ2-4
TGTGCCAGCAGTTACGCTAGCGGAGGCCAAGGGGAACAGTACTTC
CASSYASGGQGEQYF
>few|TRBD1|TRBV5-1|TRBJ2-3
TGCGCCAGCAGCCGGGGACAGGGGGCGCAAGATACGCAGTATTTT
CASSRGQGAQDTQYF
>many|TRBD2|TRBV2|TRBJ2-1
TGTGCCAGCAGGGGCATCCGGGGGGACCCCAATGAGCAGTTCTTC
CASRGIRGDPNEQFF
>many|TRBD2|TRBV5-1|TRBJ2-1
TGCGCCAGCAGCTTGAATCCGGGTGGGGCTAGCGGCGACAATGAGCAGTTCTTC
CASSLNPGGASGDNEQFF